This is a list of T cell receptor beta chains from one sample in a study of CD8+CD57+ T cells in acquired aplastic anemia. TCRdb re-called the reads through MiXCR, storing one row per CDR3 protein. The sample lists about 190,000 distinct CDR3 sequences; around 50% were seen once. Sequenced: sorted CD4+, CD8+, or CD8+CD57+ T cells (not recorded which) from PBMCs. The receptors shown here come from a human donor in good health, serving as a control. Each CDR3 is given with its conserved first and last residue. D genes are given only for firm matches. Size is omitted from some rows. Given values are once, few, many or a class for expanded clones.

abundance: many
d_gene: TRBD1
j_gene: TRBJ1-2
v_gene: TRBV7-9
CDR3nt: TGTGCCAGCAGCACGGGACAGGGGTCGACTAGTAATGGCTACACCTTC
CDR3aa: CASSTGQGSTSNGYTF

abundance: few
d_gene: TRBD1
j_gene: TRBJ1-5
v_gene: TRBV18
CDR3nt: TGTGCCAGCTCGAGACAGGGGAGCAATCAGCCCCAGCATTTT
CDR3aa: CASSRQGSNQPQHF

abundance: NA
d_gene: NA
j_gene: TRBJ2-3
v_gene: TRBV5-1
CDR3nt: TGCGCCAGCAGCTTGGCAGGAGTAGATACGTGGTATTTT
CDR3aa: CASSLAGVDTWYF

abundance: few
d_gene: NA
j_gene: TRBJ2-7
v_gene: TRBV24-1
CDR3nt: TGTGCCACCAGTGGTGGGGACTCCTACGAGCAGTACTTC
CDR3aa: CATSGGDSYEQYF

abundance: many
d_gene: TRBD1
j_gene: TRBJ2-3
v_gene: TRBV7-2
CDR3nt: TGTGCCAGCAGCTTATGGGACAGGGCCACAGATACGCAGTATTTT
CDR3aa: CASSLWDRATDTQYF

abundance: NA
d_gene: TRBD1
j_gene: TRBJ2-6
v_gene: TRBV5-4
CDR3nt: TGTGCCAGCAGCCTGACAGGGCTCTACTCTGGGGCCAACGTCCTGACTTTC
CDR3aa: CASSLTGLYSGANVLTF

abundance: NA
d_gene: NA
j_gene: TRBJ2-5
v_gene: TRBV7-9
CDR3nt: TGTGCCACCGGGTCAGAGACCCAGTACTTC
CDR3aa: CATGSETQYF

abundance: once
d_gene: NA
j_gene: TRBJ2-7
v_gene: TRBV20-1
CDR3nt: TGCAGTGCTAGAGGGGCAGGCAACGACTACAAGCAGTACTTC
CDR3aa: CSARGAGNDYKQYF

abundance: NA
d_gene: NA
j_gene: TRBJ2-3
v_gene: TRBV20-1
CDR3nt: TGCAGTGCTAGAGTAGGGGGGTTTGGAGATACGCAGTATTTT
CDR3aa: CSARVGGFGDTQYF

abundance: NA
d_gene: NA
j_gene: TRBJ2-7
v_gene: TRBV6-4
CDR3nt: TGTGCCAGCAGGTCCTTCTACGAGCAGTACTTC
CDR3aa: CASRSFYEQYF

abundance: NA
d_gene: NA
j_gene: TRBJ1-2
v_gene: TRBV7-9
CDR3nt: TGTGCCAGCAGCGTGCCGGGAGTCCCCTACTATGGCTACACCTTC
CDR3aa: CASSVPGVPYYGYTF

abundance: many
d_gene: TRBD1
j_gene: TRBJ2-5
v_gene: TRBV7-9
CDR3nt: TGTGCCAGCAGCTTATCCCGACAGGGGGCGGGGGAGACCCAGTACTTC
CDR3aa: CASSLSRQGAGETQYF

abundance: many
d_gene: NA
j_gene: TRBJ2-1
v_gene: TRBV7-3
CDR3nt: TGTGCCAGCAGCTTAAGGGGGGACAACTACAATGAGCAGTTCTTC
CDR3aa: CASSLRGDNYNEQFF

abundance: NA
d_gene: NA
j_gene: TRBJ1-1
v_gene: TRBV20-1
CDR3nt: TGCAGTGCTAATAGGGAGCTGTATAAAGCTTTCTTT
CDR3aa: CSANRELYKAFF

abundance: NA
d_gene: TRBD1
j_gene: TRBJ2-2
v_gene: TRBV15
CDR3nt: TGTGCCACCAGCAGGGGACAGGGGAACACCGGGGAGCTGTTTTTT
CDR3aa: CATSRGQGNTGELFF

abundance: many
d_gene: NA
j_gene: TRBJ1-6
v_gene: TRBV12-3/TRBV12-4
CDR3nt: TGTGCCAGCAGGGAACGGGCGGGGCTCTCTAATTCACCCCTCCACTTT
CDR3aa: CASRERAGLSNSPLHF

abundance: NA
d_gene: NA
j_gene: TRBJ1-4
v_gene: TRBV5-1
CDR3nt: TGCGCCAGCGGTCTCAGGGTCGGGGAAAAACTGTTTTTT
CDR3aa: CASGLRVGEKLFF

abundance: few
d_gene: TRBD1
j_gene: TRBJ1-6
v_gene: TRBV11-2
CDR3nt: TGCGCCAGCGGTCGTCAGGGGGCCGCACCCCTCCACTTT
CDR3aa: CASGRQGAAPLHF

abundance: many
d_gene: NA
j_gene: TRBJ1-2
v_gene: TRBV29-1
CDR3nt: TGCAGCGTTGAGGACACCTACTATGGCTACACCTTC
CDR3aa: CSVEDTYYGYTF

abundance: NA
d_gene: TRBD1
j_gene: TRBJ1-6
v_gene: TRBV20-1
CDR3nt: TGCAGTGCTAGTCCAGGGACAGGGGACTCACCCCTCCACTTT
CDR3aa: CSASPGTGDSPLHF

abundance: NA
d_gene: NA
j_gene: TRBJ1-2
v_gene: TRBV28
CDR3nt: TGTGCCAGCAGTGACCCCCCAGGGACCTTTAACTATGGCTACACCTTC
CDR3aa: CASSDPPGTFNYGYTF

abundance: NA
d_gene: TRBD1
j_gene: TRBJ2-7
v_gene: TRBV10-3
CDR3nt: TGTGCCGTCAGTGGGACAGGGGCCGAGCAGTACTTC
CDR3aa: CAVSGTGAEQYF

abundance: NA
d_gene: TRBD1
j_gene: TRBJ1-2
v_gene: TRBV19
CDR3nt: TGTGCCAGTAGCCAGACAGGGCCCCCCTATGGCTACACCTTC
CDR3aa: CASSQTGPPYGYTF

abundance: many
d_gene: TRBD2
j_gene: TRBJ2-1
v_gene: TRBV20-1
CDR3nt: TGCAGTGCTACAGCGGGAGGAAGATACAATGAGCAGTTCTTC
CDR3aa: CSATAGGRYNEQFF

abundance: NA
d_gene: TRBD2
j_gene: TRBJ2-7
v_gene: TRBV20-1
CDR3nt: TGCAGTGCTAGAGTCTCACTAGCGGGAGGGACCTACGAGCAGTACTTC
CDR3aa: CSARVSLAGGTYEQYF

abundance: NA
d_gene: NA
j_gene: TRBJ2-3
v_gene: TRBV20-1
CDR3nt: TGCAGTGCTTGGACCGGGGTGGGCGGGGGCCTCACAGATACGCAGTATTTT
CDR3aa: CSAWTGVGGGLTDTQYF

abundance: NA
d_gene: NA
j_gene: TRBJ2-3
v_gene: TRBV29-1
CDR3nt: TGCAGCGTTGGGGGGACATTTTCCATTACAGATACGCAGTATTTT
CDR3aa: CSVGGTFSITDTQYF

abundance: many
d_gene: NA
j_gene: TRBJ2-7
v_gene: TRBV20-1
CDR3nt: TGCAGTGCTAGAGATGTTGGGAATACGGGGGAGCAGTACTTC
CDR3aa: CSARDVGNTGEQYF

abundance: NA
d_gene: NA
j_gene: TRBJ1-1
v_gene: TRBV20-1
CDR3nt: TGCAGTGCTAGCCGACAGAGGAACACTGGAGCTTTCTTT
CDR3aa: CSASRQRNTGAFF

abundance: few
d_gene: NA
j_gene: TRBJ1-1
v_gene: TRBV7-8
CDR3nt: TGTGCCAGCAGCTTATGGGGTTCGCTGAACACTGAAGCTTTCTTT
CDR3aa: CASSLWGSLNTEAFF

abundance: NA
d_gene: TRBD1
j_gene: TRBJ2-1
v_gene: TRBV2
CDR3nt: TGTGCCAGCAGCGATACAGGGGTCAGGGGCAATGAGCAGTTCTTC
CDR3aa: CASSDTGVRGNEQFF

abundance: NA
d_gene: TRBD2
j_gene: TRBJ2-1
v_gene: TRBV20-1
CDR3nt: TGCAGTGCTATCAAGAGGACTAGCGGGGGGTACAATGAGCAGTTCTTC
CDR3aa: CSAIKRTSGGYNEQFF

abundance: NA
d_gene: TRBD1
j_gene: TRBJ1-6
v_gene: TRBV25-1
CDR3nt: TGTGCCAGCAGTGAAGGTCCGGGACAGGCCGAGAGCTCCTATAATTCACCCCTCCACTTT
CDR3aa: CASSEGPGQAESSYNSPLHF

abundance: NA
d_gene: TRBD1
j_gene: TRBJ1-1
v_gene: TRBV7-3
CDR3nt: TGTGCCAGCAGCTTAATGGGACAGCAAACAGGGGCTTTCTTT
CDR3aa: CASSLMGQQTGAFF

abundance: NA
d_gene: TRBD1
j_gene: TRBJ1-3
v_gene: TRBV20-1
CDR3nt: TGCAGTGCTTGGACAGGGATGGGTGGAAACACCATATATTTT
CDR3aa: CSAWTGMGGNTIYF

abundance: many
d_gene: NA
j_gene: TRBJ2-1
v_gene: TRBV9
CDR3nt: TGTGCCAGCAGCGTTAGTAGCGGTCTTACCTACAATGAGCAGTTCTTC
CDR3aa: CASSVSSGLTYNEQFF

abundance: NA
d_gene: NA
j_gene: TRBJ1-4
v_gene: TRBV20-1
CDR3nt: TGCAGTGCTAGAGGGGGAGAAAAACTGTTTTTT
CDR3aa: CSARGGEKLFF

abundance: NA
d_gene: NA
j_gene: TRBJ2-2
v_gene: TRBV10-3
CDR3nt: TGTGCCATTTCAGGGGCGAGGGCCGGGGAGCTGTTTTTT
CDR3aa: CAISGARAGELFF

abundance: NA
d_gene: NA
j_gene: TRBJ1-1
v_gene: TRBV5-5
CDR3nt: TGTGCCAGCAGCCGGGTAGGACTTACGAACACTGAAGCTTTCTTT
CDR3aa: CASSRVGLTNTEAFF

abundance: NA
d_gene: NA
j_gene: TRBJ1-2
v_gene: TRBV10-3
CDR3nt: TGTGCCAGCAGCCATTCGCGACAGTCCTATGGCTACACCTTC
CDR3aa: CASSHSRQSYGYTF

abundance: many
d_gene: NA
j_gene: TRBJ1-1
v_gene: TRBV20-1
CDR3nt: TGCAGTGCTAGAGATGGGACGAACACTGAAGCTTTCTTT
CDR3aa: CSARDGTNTEAFF

abundance: many
d_gene: TRBD1
j_gene: TRBJ1-1
v_gene: TRBV7-6
CDR3nt: TGTGCCAGCAGCTTAAACAGGGGGAGCACTGAAGCTTTCTTT
CDR3aa: CASSLNRGSTEAFF

abundance: many
d_gene: NA
j_gene: TRBJ1-1
v_gene: TRBV7-8
CDR3nt: TGTGCCAGCAGCTGGTCAGGGGTGGATACTGAAGCTTTCTTT
CDR3aa: CASSWSGVDTEAFF

abundance: many
d_gene: TRBD1
j_gene: TRBJ1-5
v_gene: TRBV19
CDR3nt: TGTGCCAGTAGTAGGGCGAAACAGGGGGCGAGCAATCAGCCCCAGCATTTT
CDR3aa: CASSRAKQGASNQPQHF

abundance: once
d_gene: TRBD2
j_gene: TRBJ2-7
v_gene: TRBV10-3
CDR3nt: TGTGCCATCAGTGAGGGTCTAGCGGGGGGTCCCTACAGCGAGCAGTACTTC
CDR3aa: CAISEGLAGGPYSEQYF

abundance: NA
d_gene: NA
j_gene: TRBJ1-1
v_gene: TRBV20-1
CDR3nt: TGCAGAATTACAGAGAACACTGAAGCTTTCTTT
CDR3aa: CRITENTEAFF

abundance: NA
d_gene: NA
j_gene: TRBJ2-5
v_gene: TRBV29-1
CDR3nt: TGCAGCGTTGAACGGGGATACCAAGAGACCCAGTACTTC
CDR3aa: CSVERGYQETQYF

abundance: NA
d_gene: NA
j_gene: TRBJ2-3
v_gene: TRBV25-1
CDR3nt: TGTGCCAGCAGTGAATTGGGGGGCGTAGATACGCAGTATTTT
CDR3aa: CASSELGGVDTQYF

abundance: once
d_gene: TRBD2
j_gene: TRBJ2-3
v_gene: TRBV7-6
CDR3nt: TGTGCCAGCAGCAGGACTAGCGGGGACCCAGATACGCAGTATTTT
CDR3aa: CASSRTSGDPDTQYF

abundance: NA
d_gene: TRBD1
j_gene: TRBJ2-7
v_gene: TRBV11-2
CDR3nt: TGTGCCAGCAGCTTTCACGGGACAGTCTCCTACGAGCAGTACTTC
CDR3aa: CASSFHGTVSYEQYF

abundance: many
d_gene: TRBD2
j_gene: TRBJ2-5
v_gene: TRBV5-4
CDR3nt: TGTGCCGCGGGGGGGAGGCAAGAGACCCAGTACTTC
CDR3aa: CAAGGRQETQYF

abundance: many
d_gene: NA
j_gene: TRBJ2-5
v_gene: TRBV5-4
CDR3nt: TGTGCCAGCAGCCCGCCGGACAGCCGACAAGAGACCCAGTACTTC
CDR3aa: CASSPPDSRQETQYF